This TCR beta chain was observed in a study of blood T cells in healthy people across ages. Findings and caveats of the study: Any conclusive comparison of naive versus antigen-experienced cells was prevented by using unsorted PBMCs.

Donors ranged from roughly 6 to 95 years old and were healthy Caucasians in Russia. Collection of 8.5 to 10 milliliters of peripheral blood was performed for each donor. It was with a sample-barcoded 5' primer and a J-beta primer mix that a second PCR of roughly 7 to 12 cycles was run. TCRdb processed the 5' RACE reads anew with MiXCR; each CDR3 protein has one entry. The sample yields approximately 800,000 distinct CDR3 sequences, around half seen once. CDR1 SNHLY and CDR2 FYNNEI come from the germline V gene. The CDR3 extends over 14 amino acids. Trimming pared 4 bases from V and 6 bases from J, leaving 13 bases between. Turning to this clonotype: Its antigen is not known.

The chain recombines TRBV2 with TRBJ1-5; D call uncertain. The source is a man aged 80 or over in good health. The specimen sequenced was blood. This chain's CDR3 is CASSAGVGSQPQHF. In DNA, the CDR3 is TGTGCCAGCAGTGCCGGGGTTGGCAGTCAGCCCCAGCATTTT.